These 30 T cell receptor beta chains were sequenced from one sample in a study of blood T cells in healthy people across ages. Together with a sample-barcoded 5' primer, a J-beta primer mix was included in a second PCR lasting about 6 to 11 cycles. Using its own MiXCR run on the 5' RACE reads, TCRdb lists one record per CDR3 protein. Of some 1.4 million distinct CDR3 sequences listed, about 40% are singletons. The sequencing sample was made of blood. The receptors shown here come from a young woman in good health.

On this clonotype: One end of the junction fails to match germline, which may point to a read error. CDR3 sequence (DNA): TGTGCCAGCAGTTCAGCGGGATCAAGGACAGATATGCAGTATTTT. Translation: CASSSAGSRTDMQYF. The chain combines TRBV12-3 or TRBV12-4 with TRBJ2-3; D possibly corresponds to TRBD2 (7 bases). This CDR3 has 15 residues.

This sequence joins TRBV3-1 and TRBJ1-4; 9 nucleotides align to TRBD1. The CDR3 is made up of 14 amino acids. The V gene's germline CDR1 is LGHDT and CDR2 YNNKEL (reference sequence). V gave up 6 bases and J gave up 8 bases; unmatched junction bases: 7. DNA for the CDR3: TGTGCCAGCAGGATGGGACAGGGTTACGAAAAACTGTTTTTT. It is translated as CASRMGQGYEKLFF.

The J gene is TRBJ2-1, the V gene TRBV27, with a weak D call TRBD2 (5 bases). Trimming shortened V by 8 bases and J by 5 bases, and 22 bases separated the two germline ends. Germline CDR1 MNHEY, CDR2 SMNVEV (reference sequence). The CDR3 sequence is 16 residues long. The CDR3 nucleotides are TGTGCCAGCCTTAGTATAACGGGATCGGGCCACAATGAGCAGTTCTTC. As protein: CASLSITGSGHNEQFF.

This clonotype came up a few times. The genes are TRBV6-1 and TRBJ1-1; no clear D. V lost 1 base, J lost 2 bases, and 11 bases lay in between. This CDR3 has 15 amino acids. Germline lookup yields CDR1 MNHNS and CDR2 SASEGT. CDR3 sequence (DNA): TGTGCCAGCAGTGAAGGGTCAGGAGATAACACTGAAGCTTTCTTT. Translation gives CASSEGSGDNTEAFF.

Only a few counts were recorded for this clonotype. J is TRBJ2-7 and V is TRBV5-1; weak D call: TRBD2 (6 bases). CDR3 length: 16 amino acids. Germline CDR1 is SGHRS and CDR2 is YFSETQ. The ends were cut back, 4 bases at V and 0 bases at J, with 17 bases in the middle. CDR3 region: CASSRTPSESSYEQYF. CDR3 nucleotide sequence: TGCGCCAGCAGCCGGACCCCTAGCGAGAGCTCCTACGAGCAGTACTTC.

This clonotype has a handful of counts. The chain uses TRBV20-1 and TRBJ1-2; no reliable D call. V lost 0 bases, J lost 8 bases, and 25 bases lay in between. The CDR3 length is 17 residues. The germline V gene has CDR1 DFQATT and CDR2 SNEGSKA (reference sequence). The CDR3 DNA reads as TGCAGTGCTAGAGATCCTTTCATTGTTCTAAGGGAAGGAGGCTACACCTTC. Its translation is CSARDPFIVLREGGYTF.

The J gene is TRBJ2-3, the V gene TRBV4-2; TRBD1 agrees at 8 bases. The CDR3 consists of 16 residues. Germline V gene data show CDR1 as LGHNA and CDR2 as YNFKEQ. Losses at the gene ends were 0 bases for V and 2 bases for J; bases not matched to a gene: 4. Here the CDR3 reads CASSQDRQGYTDTQYF. CDR3 nucleotide sequence: TGTGCCAGCAGCCAAGATCGACAGGGGTACACAGATACGCAGTATTTT.

The sample holds a few counts of this clonotype. This chain uses TRBV2 with TRBJ2-3, with D uncertain. The V and J ends lost 8 bases and 6 bases respectively, with 12 bases between them. The CDR3 length is 12 residues. CDR1 and CDR2 (germline): SNHLY, FYNNEI. The CDR3 DNA reads TGTGCCAGCCGCCCGGTTGCGGATACGCAGTATTTT. Residues: CASRPVADTQYF.

V is TRBV20-1 and J is TRBJ1-2; D remains unclear. V dropped 4 bases and J dropped 5 bases, with 17 bases sitting between them. The CDR3 sequence is 14 residues long. Germline CDR1 is DFQATT and CDR2 is SNEGSKA (reference sequence). CDR3 nucleotides: TGCAGTGCTACGACGGTTCCGCTAAATTATGGCTACACCTTC. It specifies CSATTVPLNYGYTF.

This clonotype was detected once. The chain combines TRBV12-3 or TRBV12-4 with TRBJ2-1; D may be TRBD2 (5 bases). The CDR3 spans 12 residues. The V end was cut by 6 bases, the J end by 9 bases, with 12 bases between. The CDR3 DNA sequence: TGTGCCAGCAGGGAGGATGTCGGTGAGCAGTTCTTC. Its protein is CASREDVGEQFF.

This clonotype was observed a few times. V gene TRBV20-1 combines with J gene TRBJ2-3, with a weak D call TRBD2 (7 bases). Germline CDR1 reads DFQATT; CDR2 reads SNEGSKA (reference sequence). Trimming left V 6 bases short and J 4 bases short, with 20 bases between. This CDR3 has 15 residues. The CDR3 DNA follows: TGCAGTGCCACAAAGGGGCGGGGGCCGTCAGATACGCAGTATTTT. Amino acids: CSATKGRGPSDTQYF.

This rearrangement joins TRBV24-1 to TRBJ2-3; the match to TRBD2 covers 7 bases. The CDR3 is made up of 14 amino acids. The ends lost 3 bases at V and 3 bases at J; junction bases unmatched: 2. The germline gives CDR1 KGHDR, CDR2 SFDVKD. CDR3 DNA sequence: TGTGCCACCAGTGATACCGGGGGGACAGATACGCAGTATTTT. It codes for CATSDTGGTDTQYF.

This clonotype has only a few counts. The chain carries TRBV12-3 or TRBV12-4 and TRBJ2-1; 10 positions match TRBD2. J gave up 4 bases and V 6 bases, and 6 bases lay outside the gene matches. The CDR3 runs to 15 residues. The CDR3 coding sequence is TGTGCCAGCAGCCGTCGAGCGGGGGGGTACAATGAGCAGTTCTTC. It specifies CASSRRAGGYNEQFF.

The chain has TRBV12-3 or TRBV12-4 and TRBJ2-7; a weak D match, TRBD1 (5 bases). The CDR3 length is 15 residues. Trimming shortened V by 5 bases and J by 1 base, and 15 bases separated the two germline ends. The CDR3 loop reads CASSPLRQTSYEQYF. CDR3 sequence (DNA): TGTGCCAGCAGTCCGCTTCGACAGACTTCCTACGAGCAGTACTTC.

CDR3 protein: CASIGAGGSPDTQYF. CDR3 nucleotides: TGTGCCAGCATCGGTGCGGGAGGATCGCCAGATACGCAGTATTTT. V usage is TRBV2 and J usage is TRBJ2-3; TRBD2 aligns across 8 bases. CDR1 is SNHLY and CDR2 is FYNNEI in the germline V gene. J gave up 4 bases and V 7 bases, and 10 bases lay outside the gene matches. CDR3 size: 15 residues.

This clonotype was picked up a small number of times. The gene calls are TRBV7-3 and TRBJ2-7; D not certain. CDR3 length: 15 residues. V was cut by 2 bases and J by 4 bases, with 15 bases left in between. The germline CDR1 and CDR2 sequences are SGHTA and FQGTGA. Here the CDR3 DNA reads TGTGCCAGCAGCTTAGGCAGGCCTCTAACTTACGAGCAGTACTTC. Residues: CASSLGRPLTYEQYF.

The chain combines TRBV2 with TRBJ2-7; D unresolved. CDR3 length: 11 residues. The V gene lost 6 bases and the J gene lost 4 bases, with 7 bases spanning the gap. Germline assignment: CDR1 SNHLY and CDR2 FYNNEI. CDR3 sequence reads: CASRFSYEQYF. The CDR3, as DNA: TGTGCCAGCAGGTTCAGTTACGAGCAGTACTTC.

In DNA, the CDR3 is TGCGCCAGCAGCCAAGATTCCGGTTATGGGTACGGGGAGCAGTTCTTC. It encodes CASSQDSGYGYGEQFF. This chain connects TRBV4-1 to TRBJ2-1; D call uncertain. The V end lost 0 bases, the J end lost 10 bases, and 19 bases lay between the germline ends. The CDR3 covers 16 residues. CDR1 is MGHRA and CDR2 is YSYEKL in the germline V gene.

This chain joins TRBV29-1 and TRBJ1-2; 7 bases fit TRBD1. The trim removed 4 bases at V and 7 bases at J, leaving 9 bases unmatched. This CDR3 contains 13 residues. Germline V CDR1 and CDR2: SQVTM, ANQGSEA. As DNA, the CDR3 is TGCAGCGTTGGGACAGGCGGTAATGGTGGCTACACCTTC. Amino acids: CSVGTGGNGGYTF.

The gene calls are TRBV7-9 and TRBJ1-3; maybe TRBD1 (5 bases). V lost 2 bases and J lost 0, with 11 bases in between. Germline V lookup: CDR1 SEHNR, CDR2 FQNEAQ (reference sequence). This CDR3 has 16 residues. CDR3 bases: TGTGCCAGCAGCTTACGTCCAGGGCGCTCTGGAAACACCATATATTTT. Its protein product is CASSLRPGRSGNTIYF.

As concerns this clonotype: A single base separates this from a much larger clone, so it may be a read error. Given the absence of the conserved phenylalanine or tryptophan at the CDR3 end, a read error is likely. The chain couples TRBV10-3 to TRBJ2-1; no firm D call. This CDR3 is 14 amino acids long. Germline loops: CDR1 ENHRY, CDR2 SYGVKD. V was shortened by 8 bases and J by 5 bases, with 16 bases between the two germline ends. In DNA, the CDR3 is TGTGCCATCTCTCCGAGAGGAGAGGACAATGAGCAGTTCTTA. This sequence encodes CAISPRGEDNEQFL.

The chain is built from TRBV28 and TRBJ1-5, with TRBD1 identical over 7 bases. Germline CDR1 reads MDHEN; CDR2 reads SYDVKM. V lost 5 bases, J lost 15 bases, and 13 bases stayed unmatched. This CDR3 has 13 residues. The CDR3 sequence: CASSQMSGTVAHF. DNA of the CDR3: TGTGCCAGCAGTCAAATGTCCGGGACAGTTGCGCATTTT. Full variable domain (remainder filled in from reference TRBV28 and TRBJ1-5): DVKVTQSSRYLVKRTGEKVFLECVQDMDHENMFWYRQDPGLGLRLIYFSYDVKMKEKGDIPEGYSVSREKKERFSLILESASTNQTSMYLCASSQMSGTVAHFGDGTRLSIL.

This chain connects TRBV6-1 to TRBJ1-6; 9 positions match TRBD1. There are 17 residues in the CDR3. V was clipped by 0 bases and J by 5 bases; unmatched bases: 5. CDR1 is MNHNS, CDR2 SASEGT, per germline. The CDR3 protein is CASSEARTGVHNSPLHF. CDR3 coding DNA: TGTGCCAGCAGTGAAGCCAGGACAGGGGTGCATAATTCACCCCTCCACTTT.

Note on this clonotype: Germline is not matched at one junction end, which may reflect a read error. Written as DNA, the CDR3 is TGTGCCAGCAGCCCAGGGGGCACTGGAGCTTTCTTT. Residues: CASSPGGTGAFF. This chain links TRBV6-5 with TRBJ1-1; 8 bases line up with TRBD1. The CDR3 has 12 amino acids. Germline CDR1 is MNHEY and CDR2 is SVGAGI.

This clonotype was found a few times. V gene TRBV12-3 or TRBV12-4 combines with J gene TRBJ2-3; D possibly corresponds to TRBD1 (6 bases). The CDR3 has 14 amino acids. The V and J ends lost 5 bases and 4 bases respectively, with 13 bases between them. The CDR3 DNA sequence: TGTGCCAGCAGTCTGGACAGCCGCGCAGATACGCAGTATTTT. As protein: CASSLDSRADTQYF.

The gene calls are TRBV25-1 and TRBJ1-5; tentative D call: TRBD1 (5 bases). There are 14 residues in the CDR3. Germline V gene sequence: CDR1 MGHDK, CDR2 SYGVNS. The V end lost 3 bases, the J end lost 5 bases, and 11 bases lay between the germline ends. This CDR3 reads CASSDPGGDQPQHF. The CDR3, as DNA: TGTGCCAGCAGTGACCCCGGGGGTGATCAGCCCCAGCATTTT.

V gene TRBV28 combines with J gene TRBJ2-7, with D tentatively TRBD2 (7 bases). This CDR3 has 14 residues. The germline V gene encodes CDR1 MDHEN and CDR2 SYDVKM. Trimming pared 10 bases from V and 0 bases from J, leaving 16 bases between. CDR3 protein: CATGGLAVSYEQYF. The CDR3 DNA is TGTGCCACCGGGGGGCTGGCAGTCTCCTACGAGCAGTACTTC.

The rearrangement links TRBV18 to TRBJ2-5; the match to TRBD2 covers 13 bases. The J call may be mistaken, given a closer DNA end match to TRBJ2-7. Germline CDR1 reads KGHSH; CDR2 reads LQKENI. This CDR3 is built from 15 residues. The CDR3 DNA reads as TGTGCCAGCTCACCACAGGGACTAGCGGGAACCGAGCAGTACTTC. This translates into CASSPQGLAGTEQYF.

This chain uses TRBV4-1 with TRBJ1-6, with D possibly TRBD1 on 6 matching bases. This CDR3 region has 19 residues. Per the germline V gene, CDR1 is MGHRA and CDR2 is YSYEKL. The ends were cut back, 0 bases at V and 0 bases at J, with 15 bases in the middle. CDR3 DNA sequence: TGCGCCAGCAGCCAAGATAATGCAGGGACAAGCTCCTATAATTCACCCCTCCACTTT. Its translation: CASSQDNAGTSSYNSPLHF.

The CDR3 sequence is CASRGLVGDSYNEQFF. In DNA form, the CDR3 reads TGTGCCAGCAGGGGTTTGGTTGGGGACTCCTACAATGAGCAGTTCTTC. The chain is built from TRBV2 and TRBJ2-1; D call uncertain. Germline V gene lookup returns CDR1 SNHLY and CDR2 FYNNEI. This CDR3 has 16 residues. V lost 6 bases and J 0 bases, leaving 15 bases between the germline ends.